Listed below are T cell receptor beta chains from one sample, sequenced in a study of metastatic and nonmetastatic thyroid tumors. TCRdb recomputed clones from the PCR reads via MiXCR. The data hold 25,000 to 30,000 clones, with 20% to 25% observed a single time. The sequenced material came from blood. The receptors were gathered from a female donor with papillary thyroid cancer or a benign thyroid nodule (not recorded which). Some clones in this sample may be carry-over from other donors' samples. CDR3s include the opening cysteine and the closing phenylalanine or tryptophan. D genes are given only for firm matches. Not every row has a clone size; where given, it reads once, few, many or a size class.

TRBJ2-3	many	TRBD2	TRBV9	TGTGCCAGCAGCGTAGAAACTAGCGGGTACACAGATACGCAGTATTTT	CASSVETSGYTDTQYF
TRBJ2-2	few	TRBD2	TRBV3-1	TGTGCCAGCAGCCAAGTTCGACTAGCGGGAGGCATGAATACCGGGGAGCTGTTTTTT	CASSQVRLAGGMNTGELFF
TRBJ1-2	-	-	TRBV28	TGTGCCAGCAGCAACCTGGACGGACCTAACTATGGCTACACCTTC	CASSNLDGPNYGYTF
TRBJ2-7	few	TRBD2	TRBV27	TGTGCCAGCAGTCGGCTAGCGGGGCTCTCCTACGAGCAGTACTTC	CASSRLAGLSYEQYF
TRBJ1-2	medium-sized	TRBD1	TRBV6-1	TGTGCCAGCAAAATAACAGGGGTCTTCGGCTACACCTTC	CASKITGVFGYTF
TRBJ2-1	many	TRBD2	TRBV5-6	TGTGCCAGCAGCTTGTACAGGACTAGCGGGACCAAGGGTGAGCAGTTCTTC	CASSLYRTSGTKGEQFF
TRBJ2-7	medium-sized	-	TRBV10-2	TGCGCCAGCAGATTAGAACCCTACGAGCAGTACTTC	CASRLEPYEQYF
TRBJ2-7	medium-sized	TRBD1	TRBV24-1	TGTGCCACCAGTGATTCCCGACAGGGAAGAAGGGACGAGCAGTACTTC	CATSDSRQGRRDEQYF
TRBJ2-7	many	-	TRBV20-1	TGCAGTGCTAAAAGGGACGAGCAGTACTTC	CSAKRDEQYF
TRBJ2-1	-	TRBD1	TRBV11-2	TGTGCCAGCAGCTCCCCTGTACAGGGGGACAATGAGCAGTTCTTC	CASSSPVQGDNEQFF
TRBJ2-1	-	-	TRBV6-1	TGTGCCAGTCTATCTGGAGGGCCGTGGAATGAGCAGTTCTTC	CASLSGGPWNEQFF
TRBJ1-5	few	-	TRBV28	TGTGCCAGCAGTTTAGCAGGATTTAGCGATCAGCCCCAGCATTTT	CASSLAGFSDQPQHF
TRBJ2-6	-	-	TRBV13	TGTGCCAGCAGCTTAAGAGTGCCTGGGGCCAACGTCTTGACTTTC	CASSLRVPGANVLTF
TRBJ2-1	many	-	TRBV9	TGTGCCAGCAGCGTAGAGGGGGGGTACTACAATGAGCAGTTCTTC	CASSVEGGYYNEQFF
TRBJ2-5	many	-	TRBV3-1	TGTGCCAGCAGCCTTTTGACCGGAGAGACCCAGTACTTC	CASSLLTGETQYF
TRBJ2-1	-	TRBD2	TRBV4-2	TGTGCCAGCAGCCAAGGTCAATCGGGAGGACCTGAGCAGTTCTTC	CASSQGQSGGPEQFF
TRBJ2-7	-	TRBD2	TRBV24-1	TGTGCCACCGGTGATTCTGGTAGCGGGAGATACGAGCAGTACTTC	CATGDSGSGRYEQYF
TRBJ1-6	medium-sized	-	TRBV10-1	TGCGCCAGCAGTGAGGGAGAGTTTAATTCACCCCTCCACTTT	CASSEGEFNSPLHF
TRBJ1-5	-	TRBD1	TRBV7-8	TGTGCCAGTAGACCGCAGGGGGATGAGCCCCAGCATTTT	CASRPQGDEPQHF
TRBJ2-3	-	TRBD1	TRBV11-2	TGTGCCAGCAGATTACAGGGGCCAACACCGACCTACAAAGATACGCAGTATTTT	CASRLQGPTPTYKDTQYF
TRBJ1-1	many	TRBD1	TRBV16	TGTGCCAGCAGCTTACGACAGGGGACCACTGAAGCTTTCTTT	CASSLRQGTTEAFF
TRBJ2-7	few	-	TRBV6-1	TGTGCCAGCAGTTTCCAGGCGGTCGGCGAGCAGTACTTC	CASSFQAVGEQYF
TRBJ1-6	-	TRBD1	TRBV11-2	TGTGCCAGCAGCAGCGGGACAGGGGGCGAAGATAATTCACCCCTCCACTTT	CASSSGTGGEDNSPLHF
TRBJ2-3	many	TRBD2	TRBV20-1	TGCAGTGCTAGAGATCGGCTAGCGGGACGCACAGATACGCAGTATTTT	CSARDRLAGRTDTQYF
TRBJ1-2	medium-sized	TRBD1	TRBV28	TGTGCCAGCAGCCCAGGACAGGGACCGTGGGGCTACACCTTC	CASSPGQGPWGYTF
TRBJ2-3	many	TRBD2	TRBV5-1	TGCGCCAGCAGCTCGGAGCCGGGACTAGCCGGCACAGATACGCAGTATTTT	CASSSEPGLAGTDTQYF
TRBJ1-2	many	-	TRBV25-1	TGTGCCAGCAGTCCGCCGGGGGGGCTAGGCTATGGCTACACCTTC	CASSPPGGLGYGYTF
TRBJ1-2	-	TRBD1	TRBV20-1	TGCAGTGCTAGAGATGTGACAGGGGGCAAAGGCTATGGCTACACCTTC	CSARDVTGGKGYGYTF
TRBJ2-7	many	-	TRBV7-9	TGTGCCAGCAGCTTAGTTCCGGGATCCCTGAGAGTAGGTACGGCCTACGAGCAGTACTTC	CASSLVPGSLRVGTAYEQYF
TRBJ2-1	few	TRBD2	TRBV2	TGTGCCAGCAGTGGGAGGACTAGCACCAATGAGCAGTTCTTC	CASSGRTSTNEQFF
TRBJ1-3	few	-	TRBV6-1	TGTGCCAGCAGTCCTGGGCGGGGAAACACCATATATTTT	CASSPGRGNTIYF
TRBJ2-1	many	-	TRBV7-9	TGTGCCAGCAGCTCCTTGGGCGGGCTAAATGTGAATGAGCAGTTCTTC	CASSSLGGLNVNEQFF
TRBJ2-1	many	-	TRBV20-1	TGCAGTGCTAGACTAGCTCAGGGTGAGCAGTTCTTC	CSARLAQGEQFF
TRBJ2-7	-	-	TRBV20-1	TGCAGTGCTAGTGGGGTGGCCGGCTCCTACGAGCAGTACTTC	CSASGVAGSYEQYF
TRBJ1-2	-	-	TRBV5-1	TGCGCCAGCAGCTTGGGACAGAACTCTAACTATGGCTACACCTTC	CASSLGQNSNYGYTF
TRBJ2-5	many	TRBD1	TRBV7-2	TGTGCCAGCAGCTTAGACGGGACAGGCCAAGAGACCCAGTACTTC	CASSLDGTGQETQYF
TRBJ2-5	many	-	TRBV18	TGTGCCAGCTCACCTAACAGTGGGGAGACCCAGTACTTC	CASSPNSGETQYF
TRBJ2-1	few	-	TRBV12-3/TRBV12-4	TGTGCCAGCAGTGCCCAGGGCCATGAGCAGTTCTTC	CASSAQGHEQFF
TRBJ1-1	-	-	TRBV3-1	TGTGCCAGCAGCCAAGATAGGGAGTACACTGAAGCTTTCTTT	CASSQDREYTEAFF
TRBJ2-3	many	TRBD2	TRBV28	TGTGCCAGCGCGACCTGGGAGGGGAGGAGCGCAGATACGCAGTATTTT	CASATWEGRSADTQYF